This TCR beta chain was recorded in a study of OX40 agonist ivuxolimab in advanced cancers. At the level of the whole study: Ivuxolimab, which targeted the costimulatory receptor OX40 (CD134), was an agonistic, fully human IgG2 monoclonal antibody. Intravenous ivuxolimab was administered to patients every 2 weeks at six dose levels: 0.01, 0.1, 0.3, 1.5, 3 and 10 mg/kg. Of the 50 to 55 dose-escalation patients, hepatocellular carcinoma was present in about 20, melanoma in approximately 15, renal cell carcinoma in 9 and head and neck cancer in 9. A male proportion of around 83% and a mean age of roughly 58 years, ranging from about 23 to 90, were recorded for the dose-escalation cohort. Prior anti-PD-1, anti-PD-L1 or anti-CTLA-4 therapy was permitted, and checkpoint inhibitors had been received by more than 35% of dose-escalation patients. Partial responses occurred in three dose-escalation patients: two with cutaneous melanoma and one with hepatocellular carcinoma. The purpose of peripheral TCRbeta sequencing was to test whether ivuxolimab changed TCR sequence diversity and led to clonal T-cell expansion. The paper describes the monotherapy dose-escalation part (N of about 47 patients) of the phase I trial of ivuxolimab.

General study outcomes and caveats: Clonal expansion of both CD4+ and CD8+ blood T cells was observed from baseline to week 6 at doses 0.1 to 3.0 mg/kg. Antigen specificity was not determined for the clonally expanded peripheral T cells. In the 0.1-3.0 mg/kg groups, partial responders were among the patients with the lowest normalized peripheral clonal expansion, particularly in CD8+ T cells. On average, CD8+ T cells showed more expanded clones than CD4+ T cells after ivuxolimab. Low levels of normalized T-cell clonal expansion were also seen in some patients who did not respond.

On this clone itself: It has no known antigen specificity. The sample holds no much larger clone one base away, and base qualities are not on file.

The trial excluded patients who had a history of autoimmune disease or who were on systemic immunosuppression. Peripheral blood for TCR sequencing was drawn from every dose cohort at baseline, at cycle 4 day 1 and at cycle 7 day 1. The samples were taken from a phase I, first-in-human, multicenter, open-label dose-escalation trial of ivuxolimab. Adults with locally advanced or metastatic melanoma, renal cell carcinoma, hepatocellular carcinoma or head and neck squamous cell carcinoma were enrolled in the trial. Before TCR sequencing, CD4+ and CD8+ T cells were separately sorted from peripheral blood. Inclusive of the bounding cysteine and phenylalanine, the CDR3 is 15 residues long. Only the CDR3 DNA stays, 45 bases, in frame from base 1. V is cut back by 5 bases and J by 1 base, with 5 bases in the junction unmatched. From the germline V gene, CDR1 is SGHTA and CDR2 is FQGTGA. Genomic DNA was extracted from sorted cells for sequencing of the TCRbeta CDR3 region. The immunoSEQ Assay was used for sequencing of TCRbeta CDR3 regions. TCRdb obtained this table from immuneACCESS and retained in-frame rearrangements with V and J assigned. These tables miss some clones; where compared with another copy, unresolved V genes account for less than half of the shortfall, and the remainder is unexplained. The sample yields some 55,000 clones; more than 75% were counted once. Together, the top ten hold 2% to 3% of the sample.

The TCR comes from an adult with an advanced solid tumor such as melanoma, head and neck, liver or kidney cancer. This chain is built from TRBV7-3 and TRBJ2-3, with 8 central nucleotides matching TRBD2. The material was CD4+ or CD8+ T cells sorted from blood, obtained in a trial of the OX40 agonist ivuxolimab. The CDR3: CASSKAGEGTDTQYF. The nucleotides read TGTGCCAGCAGCAAAGCGGGAGAAGGCACAGATACGCAGTATTTT. Joined to the reference TRBV7-3 and TRBJ2-3 proteins, this CDR3 gives the full variable domain: GAGVSQTPSNKVTEKGKYVELRCDPISGHTALYWYRQSLGQGPEFLIYFQGTGAADDSGLPNDRFFAVRPEGSVSTLKIQRTERGDSAVYLCASSKAGEGTDTQYFGPGTRLTVL.